This is a list of T cell receptor beta chains from one sample in a study of blood T cell repertoires in COVID-19. Clones were read by immunoSEQ multiplex PCR, and TCRdb kept only the in-frame ones, dropping some. Of tens of thousands of clones listed, 92% are singletons. Sequenced material: peripheral blood. These receptors originate from a human donor in a cohort sampled during active COVID-19. The conserved cysteine and the conserved F or W are not part of the CDR3 here. The D gene is left open where the match is weak. Some rows have no size entry. The others give once, few or many, or a class for an expanded clone.

d_gene | j_gene | abundance | v_gene | CDR3aa
NA | TRBJ1-5 | NA | TRBV28 | ASTLSRGFNQPQH
TRBD1 | TRBJ2-1 | NA | TRBV24-1 | ATQGQGEQF
TRBD1 | TRBJ1-2 | NA | TRBV5-1 | ASSNRGDYGYT
TRBD2 | TRBJ2-7 | once | TRBV28 | ASGLFGDYSYEQY
NA | TRBJ1-2 | NA | TRBV9 | ASSVGSANYGYT
NA | TRBJ2-6 | NA | TRBV5-4 | ASSFPGSGANVLT
TRBD1 | TRBJ2-1 | NA | TRBV6-2/TRBV6-3 | ASSQGGVSNEQF
NA | TRBJ1-6 | NA | TRBV7-6 | ASSPGRYNSPLH
TRBD1 | TRBJ1-1 | NA | TRBV5-5 | ASSFAGGNPEAF
TRBD2 | TRBJ2-7 | NA | TRBV9 | ASSVSGSGYEQY
TRBD2 | TRBJ2-1 | NA | TRBV10-3 | AISPGLAGFVSYNEQF
NA | TRBJ2-7 | once | TRBV4-1 | ASSQGPRSYEQY
TRBD2 | TRBJ2-1 | NA | TRBV30 | AWRRGLSEQF
TRBD2 | TRBJ2-5 | NA | TRBV4-1 | ASRPTSGRVETQY
TRBD1 | TRBJ2-7 | NA | TRBV5-5 | ASSWGYPGQSSYEQY
NA | TRBJ1-2 | NA | TRBV29-1 | SAGVDIYYGYT
NA | TRBJ2-3 | NA | TRBV27 | ASSLSAARVTQY
NA | TRBJ1-2 | NA | TRBV5-1 | ASSHSGESGYT
TRBD2 | TRBJ2-1 | NA | TRBV2 | ASESGGSYNEQF
NA | TRBJ2-1 | NA | TRBV4-3 | ASSQDKTSYNEQF
TRBD1 | TRBJ2-5 | NA | TRBV7-2 | ASSLARTGGETQY
NA | TRBJ1-3 | NA | TRBV9 | ASSVDSHSGNTIY
NA | TRBJ1-1 | NA | TRBV30 | AWSTTGNYMNTEAF
NA | TRBJ2-1 | NA | TRBV19 | ASLDRFGDEQF